These 10 T cell receptor beta chains were sequenced from one sample in a study of regulatory T cells in long-lasting Graves disease. TCR beta libraries were built with iRepertoire HTBI primers and Arm-PCR of CDR3 regions. TCRdb re-called the multiplex PCR reads through MiXCR, storing one row per CDR3 protein. The sample holds roughly 560,000 distinct CDR3 sequences, more than 15% seen once. As for time point: newly diagnosed GD, antithyroid drugs for less than 3 months. Isolated PBMC RNA provided the starting material for the TCR library. The same data also contributed to another study, on T cells in Graves' hyperthyroidism and ophthalmopathy.

The source material was peripheral blood mononuclear cells (PBMCs), sampled at new diagnosis, from a patient treated with antithyroid drugs. These receptors came from a woman aged 35-60 years with Graves disease.

In regard to this clonotype: This clone may be a read error of a much larger clone one base away. The gene calls are TRBV12-3 or TRBV12-4 and TRBJ1-1; TRBD1 matches 7 bases. The length of the CDR3 is 14 residues. V trimming: 3 bases; J trimming: 6 bases; junction bases outside the gene matches: 7. The CDR3 region has the DNA TGTGCCAGCAGTTTTACAGGGGAAGAGTCTGAAGCTTTCTTT. Protein: CASSFTGEESEAFF.

The chain uses TRBV7-2 and TRBJ2-3, with D possibly matching TRBD2 (7 bases). The CDR3 totals 15 residues. V lost 5 bases, J lost 0 bases, and 12 bases lay in between. CDR1 and CDR2 (germline): SGHTA, FQGNSA. The CDR3 region is CASSARGASTDTQYF. The CDR3 coding sequence is TGTGCCAGCAGCGCTCGGGGGGCGAGCACAGATACGCAGTATTTT.

The genes are TRBV19 and TRBJ1-5; TRBD1 might be the D (5 bases). The V gene's germline CDR1 is LNHDA and CDR2 SQIVND (reference sequence). Deletions cut 8 bases from V and 7 bases from J, with 15 bases between. This CDR3 is 13 amino acids long. CDR3 nucleotide sequence: TGTGCCAGTCAACAGGCGATTGGACAGCCCCAGCATTTT. Translating gives CASQQAIGQPQHF. Using reference TRBV19 and TRBJ1-5 for the parts outside the CDR3, the full variable domain is DGGITQSPKYLFRKEGQNVTLSCEQNLNHDAMYWYRQDPGQGLRLIYYSQIVNDFQKGDIAEGYSVSREKKESFPLTVTSAQKNPTAFYLCASQQAIGQPQHFGDGTRLSIL.

Comments on this clonotype: Given a much more abundant clone one base away, this may be a read error. The conserved phenylalanine or tryptophan is not found at the CDR3 terminus, so this likely reflects a read error. This chain joins TRBV20-1 and TRBJ2-5, with 8 bases identical to TRBD2. The junction had 5 bases not matched to a gene; V was cut back by 2 bases and J by 3 bases. The germline V gene has CDR1 DFQATT and CDR2 SNEGSKA (reference sequence). The CDR3 is 14 residues long. CDR3 coding DNA: TGCAGTGCTAGATTAGCGGGGAGGGAAGAGACCCAGTACCTC. It yields the protein CSARLAGREETQYL.

As regards this clonotype: This may arise from a read error, as a much more abundant clone is one base away. V is TRBV12-3 or TRBV12-4 and J is TRBJ2-7; a possible D gene is TRBD2 (6 bases). V shed 1 base and J shed 2 bases, with 12 bases lying between them. The CDR3 contains 15 residues. The CDR3 DNA reads TGTGCCAGCAGTTTAGGCGGGGCTCTCCCCTACGAGCAGTACTTC. It is translated as CASSLGGALPYEQYF.

This clonotype was detected ten times or more. The V call is TRBV13, the J call TRBJ1-1; no firm D call. The CDR3 runs to 13 residues. The germline V and J ends were trimmed by 6 bases and 1 base, with 9 bases remaining between them. Germline V CDR1 and CDR2: PRHDT, FYEKMQ (reference sequence). CDR3 in amino acids: CASSLWGNTEAFF. The DNA of the CDR3 is TGTGCCAGCAGTTTATGGGGGAACACTGAAGCTTTCTTT.

On this clonotype: Possible read error: a much larger clone is one base away. V usage is TRBV28 and J usage is TRBJ1-1; TRBD1 matches at 7 bases. V gave up 2 bases and J gave up 4 bases; unmatched junction bases: 4. The CDR3 spans 14 residues. Per the germline V gene, CDR1 is MDHEN and CDR2 is SYDVKM. CDR3 protein: CASSLSRQGTEAFF. CDR3 in DNA: TGTGCCAGCAGTTTAAGCCGACAGGGCACTGAAGCTTTCTTT.

This clonotype has just a few counts. This chain links TRBV11-2 with TRBJ2-7; TRBD2 matches at 8 bases. Trimming at V came to 0 bases and at J to 3 bases, leaving 4 bases not matched to a gene. Germline values: CDR1 SGHAT, CDR2 FQNNGV. CDR3 length: 15 amino acids. CDR3: CASSLERGAVYEQYF. The CDR3 DNA reads TGTGCCAGCAGCTTAGAGCGGGGGGCCGTCTACGAGCAGTACTTC. Full variable domain (outside the CDR3, taken from reference TRBV11-2 and TRBJ2-7): EAGVAQSPRYKIIEKRQSVAFWCNPISGHATLYWYQQILGQGPKLLIQFQNNGVVDDSQLPKDRFSAERLKGVDSTLKIQPAKLEDSAVYLCASSLERGAVYEQYFGPGTRLTVT.

The sample holds many counts of this clonotype. The rearrangement links TRBV20-1 to TRBJ2-3; tentatively, D is TRBD1 (6 bases). The CDR3 has 15 residues. Trimming cost V 0 bases and J 0 bases, with 10 bases left between them. Germline-derived CDR1 and CDR2 are DFQATT and SNEGSKA (reference sequence). CDR3 in amino acids: CSARDRGGSTDTQYF. The CDR3 bases are TGCAGTGCTAGAGACCGAGGGGGAAGCACAGATACGCAGTATTTT.

The V and J genes are TRBV7-2 and TRBJ2-5; 8 positions match TRBD2. The CDR3 totals 16 residues. CDR1 is SGHTA, CDR2 FQGNSA, per germline. V shed 2 bases, J shed 1 base, and the junction held 6 bases outside the gene matches. The CDR3 nucleotides read TGTGCCAGCAGCTTAACGGCGGGGGGACTCCAAGAGACCCAGTACTTC. Amino acids: CASSLTAGGLQETQYF.